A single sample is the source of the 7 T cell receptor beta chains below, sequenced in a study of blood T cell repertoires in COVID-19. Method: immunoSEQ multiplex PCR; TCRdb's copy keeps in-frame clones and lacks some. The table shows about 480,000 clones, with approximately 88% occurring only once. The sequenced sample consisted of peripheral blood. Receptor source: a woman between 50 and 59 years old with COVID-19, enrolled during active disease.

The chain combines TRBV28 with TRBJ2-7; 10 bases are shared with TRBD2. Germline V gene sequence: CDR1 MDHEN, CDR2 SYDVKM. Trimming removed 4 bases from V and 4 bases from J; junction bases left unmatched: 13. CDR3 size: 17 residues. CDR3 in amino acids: CASSYIIAGGLRYEQYF. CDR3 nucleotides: TGTGCCAGCAGTTACATCATAGCGGGGGGCCTCCGGTACGAGCAGTACTTC.

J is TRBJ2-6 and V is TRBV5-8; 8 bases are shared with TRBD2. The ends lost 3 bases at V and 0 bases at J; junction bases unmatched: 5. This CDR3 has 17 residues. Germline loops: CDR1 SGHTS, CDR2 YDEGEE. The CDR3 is CASSSGGPISGANVLTF. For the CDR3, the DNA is TGTGCCAGCAGCTCGGGGGGGCCAATCTCTGGGGCCAACGTCCTGACTTTC.

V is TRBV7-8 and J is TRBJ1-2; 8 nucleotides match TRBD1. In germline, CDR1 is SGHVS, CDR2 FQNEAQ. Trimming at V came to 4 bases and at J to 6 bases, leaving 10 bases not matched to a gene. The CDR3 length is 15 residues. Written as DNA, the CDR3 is TGTGCCAGCAGCTATGGGACAGGCGCTGGAGATGGCTACACCTTC. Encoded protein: CASSYGTGAGDGYTF. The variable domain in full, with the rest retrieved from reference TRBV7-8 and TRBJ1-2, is GAGVSQSPRYKVAKRGQDVALRCDPISGHVSLFWYQQALGQGPEFLTYFQNEAQLDKSGLPSDRFFAERPEGSVSTLKIQRTQQEDSAVYLCASSYGTGAGDGYTFGSGTRLTVV.

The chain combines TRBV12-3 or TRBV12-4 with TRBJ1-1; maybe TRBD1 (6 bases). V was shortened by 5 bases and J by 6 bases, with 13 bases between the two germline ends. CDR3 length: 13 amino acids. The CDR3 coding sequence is TGTGCCAGCAGTACAGGGCAGTGGGCTGAAGCTTTCTTT. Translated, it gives CASSTGQWAEAFF.

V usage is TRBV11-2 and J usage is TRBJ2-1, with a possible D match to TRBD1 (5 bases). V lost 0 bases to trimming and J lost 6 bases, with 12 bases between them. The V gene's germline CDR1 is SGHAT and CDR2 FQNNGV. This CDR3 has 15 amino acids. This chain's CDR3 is CASSLDPTRANEQFF. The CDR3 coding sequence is TGTGCCAGCAGCTTAGATCCAACCAGGGCCAATGAGCAGTTCTTC.

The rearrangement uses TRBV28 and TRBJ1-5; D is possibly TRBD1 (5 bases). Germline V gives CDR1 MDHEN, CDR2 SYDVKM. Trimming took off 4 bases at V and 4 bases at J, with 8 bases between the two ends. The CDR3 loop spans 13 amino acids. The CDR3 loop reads CASSSPGNQPQHF. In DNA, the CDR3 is TGTGCCAGCAGTTCTCCAGGGAATCAGCCCCAGCATTTT.

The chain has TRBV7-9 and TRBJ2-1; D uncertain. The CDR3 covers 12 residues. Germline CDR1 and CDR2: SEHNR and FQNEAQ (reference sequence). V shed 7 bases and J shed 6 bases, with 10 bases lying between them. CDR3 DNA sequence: TGTGCCAGCATCCTTATCGGCAATGAGCAGTTCTTC. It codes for CASILIGNEQFF.